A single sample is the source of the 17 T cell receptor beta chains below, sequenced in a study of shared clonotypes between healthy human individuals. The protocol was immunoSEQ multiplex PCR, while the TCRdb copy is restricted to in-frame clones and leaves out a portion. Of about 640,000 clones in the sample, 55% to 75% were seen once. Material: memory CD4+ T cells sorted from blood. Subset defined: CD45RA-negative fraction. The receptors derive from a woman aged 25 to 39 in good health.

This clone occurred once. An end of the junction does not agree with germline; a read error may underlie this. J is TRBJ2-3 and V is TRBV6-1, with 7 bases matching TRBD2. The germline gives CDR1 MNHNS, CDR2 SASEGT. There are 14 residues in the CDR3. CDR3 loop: CASREAGRTDTQYF. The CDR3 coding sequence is TGTGCCAGCAGGGAAGCGGGGCGTACAGATACGCAGTATTTT.

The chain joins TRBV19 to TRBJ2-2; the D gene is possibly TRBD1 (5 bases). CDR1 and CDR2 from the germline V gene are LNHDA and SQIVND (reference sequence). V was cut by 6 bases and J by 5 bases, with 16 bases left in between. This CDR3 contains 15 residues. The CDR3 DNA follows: TGTGCCAGTAGGCCCTGGGGCCAGAGGACCGGGGAGCTGTTTTTT. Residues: CASRPWGQRTGELFF.

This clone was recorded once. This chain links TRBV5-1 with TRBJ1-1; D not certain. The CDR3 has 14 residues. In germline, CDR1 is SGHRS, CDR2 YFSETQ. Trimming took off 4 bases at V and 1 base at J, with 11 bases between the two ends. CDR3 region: CASSQTPANTEAFF. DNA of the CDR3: TGCGCCAGCAGCCAAACACCGGCGAACACTGAAGCTTTCTTT.

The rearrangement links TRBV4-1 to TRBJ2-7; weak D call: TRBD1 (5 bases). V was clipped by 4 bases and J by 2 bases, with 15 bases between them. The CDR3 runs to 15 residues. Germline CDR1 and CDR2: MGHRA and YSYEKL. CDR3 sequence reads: CASSRPDSPPYEQYF. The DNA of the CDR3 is TGCGCCAGCAGCCGGCCAGACAGTCCCCCCTACGAGCAGTACTTC.

CDR3 protein: CASSVEGPGPYEQYF. The DNA for the CDR3 is TGTGCCAGCAGTGTTGAGGGTCCCGGGCCCTACGAGCAGTACTTC. The V gene is TRBV2, the J gene TRBJ2-7, with D perhaps TRBD2 (5 bases). This CDR3 contains 15 residues. Trimming removed 4 bases from V and 2 bases from J, with 15 bases in between. Germline CDR1 SNHLY, CDR2 FYNNEI.

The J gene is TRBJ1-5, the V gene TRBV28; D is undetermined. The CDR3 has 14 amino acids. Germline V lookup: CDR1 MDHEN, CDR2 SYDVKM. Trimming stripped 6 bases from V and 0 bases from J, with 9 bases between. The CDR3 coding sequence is TGTGCCAGCAGCTTAGCGATTAGCAATCAGCCCCAGCATTTT. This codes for CASSLAISNQPQHF.

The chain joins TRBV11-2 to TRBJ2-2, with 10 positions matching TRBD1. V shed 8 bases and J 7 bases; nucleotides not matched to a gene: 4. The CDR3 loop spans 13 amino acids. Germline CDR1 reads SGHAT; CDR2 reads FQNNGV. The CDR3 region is CASSGQGVGELFF. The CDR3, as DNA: TGTGCCAGCTCCGGACAGGGGGTCGGGGAGCTGTTTTTT.

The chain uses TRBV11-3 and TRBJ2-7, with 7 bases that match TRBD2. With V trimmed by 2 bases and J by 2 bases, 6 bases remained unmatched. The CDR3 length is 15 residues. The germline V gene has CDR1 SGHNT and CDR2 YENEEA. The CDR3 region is CASSLSASGAYEQYF. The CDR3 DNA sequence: TGTGCCAGCAGCTTATCGGCTAGCGGAGCCTACGAGCAGTACTTC. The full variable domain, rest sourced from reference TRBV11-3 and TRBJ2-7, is EAGVVQSPRYKIIEKKQPVAFWCNPISGHNTLYWYLQNLGQGPELLIRYENEEAVDDSQLPKDRFSAERLKGVDSTLKIQPAELGDSAVYLCASSLSASGAYEQYFGPGTRLTVT.

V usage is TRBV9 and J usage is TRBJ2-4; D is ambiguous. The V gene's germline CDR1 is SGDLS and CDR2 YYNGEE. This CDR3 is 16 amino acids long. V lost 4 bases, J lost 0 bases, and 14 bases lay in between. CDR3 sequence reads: CASSPLGSLAKNIQYF. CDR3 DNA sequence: TGTGCCAGCAGCCCCCTCGGGTCATTAGCCAAAAACATTCAGTACTTC.

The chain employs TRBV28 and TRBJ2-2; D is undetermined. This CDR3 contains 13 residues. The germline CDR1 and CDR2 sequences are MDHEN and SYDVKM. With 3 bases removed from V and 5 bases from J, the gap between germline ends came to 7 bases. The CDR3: CASSLRITGELFF. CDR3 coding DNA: TGTGCCAGCAGTTTGAGGATTACCGGGGAGCTGTTTTTT.

CDR3 region: CASSGGGSWELFF. The CDR3 coding sequence is TGTGCCAGCAGCGGGGGGGGCTCCTGGGAGCTGTTTTTT. The rearrangement joins TRBV25-1 to TRBJ2-2; 8 positions match TRBD2. Trimming took 6 bases from V and 9 from J; bases not matched to a gene: 6. Germline loops: CDR1 MGHDK, CDR2 SYGVNS. The CDR3 spans 13 residues.

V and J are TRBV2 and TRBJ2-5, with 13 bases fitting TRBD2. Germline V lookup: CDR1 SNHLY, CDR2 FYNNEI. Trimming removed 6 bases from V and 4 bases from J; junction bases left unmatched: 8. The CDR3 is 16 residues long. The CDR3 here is CASSPGLAGASETQYF. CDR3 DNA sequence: TGTGCCAGCAGCCCCGGACTAGCGGGAGCTTCAGAGACCCAGTACTTC.

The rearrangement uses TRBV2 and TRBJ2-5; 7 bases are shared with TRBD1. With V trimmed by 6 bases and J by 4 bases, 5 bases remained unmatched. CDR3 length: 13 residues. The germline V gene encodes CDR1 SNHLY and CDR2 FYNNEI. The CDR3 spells CASSLQGLETQYF. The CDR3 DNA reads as TGTGCCAGCAGCCTACAGGGGTTAGAGACCCAGTACTTC.

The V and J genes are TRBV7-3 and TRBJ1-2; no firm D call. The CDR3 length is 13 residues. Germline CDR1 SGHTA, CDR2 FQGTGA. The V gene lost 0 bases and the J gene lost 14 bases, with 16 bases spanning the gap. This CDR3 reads CASSLTSQTMRTF. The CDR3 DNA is TGTGCCAGCAGCTTAACGAGTCAGACCATGAGGACCTTC. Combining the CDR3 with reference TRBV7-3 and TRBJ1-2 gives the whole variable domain GAGVSQTPSNKVTEKGKYVELRCDPISGHTALYWYRQSLGQGPEFLIYFQGTGAADDSGLPNDRFFAVRPEGSVSTLKIQRTERGDSAVYLCASSLTSQTMRTFGSGTRLTVV.

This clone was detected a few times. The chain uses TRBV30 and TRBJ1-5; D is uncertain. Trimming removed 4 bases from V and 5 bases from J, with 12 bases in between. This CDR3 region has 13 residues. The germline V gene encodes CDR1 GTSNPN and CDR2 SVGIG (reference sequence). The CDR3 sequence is CAWNTQADQPQHF. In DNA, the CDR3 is TGTGCCTGGAATACCCAGGCGGATCAGCCCCAGCATTTT.

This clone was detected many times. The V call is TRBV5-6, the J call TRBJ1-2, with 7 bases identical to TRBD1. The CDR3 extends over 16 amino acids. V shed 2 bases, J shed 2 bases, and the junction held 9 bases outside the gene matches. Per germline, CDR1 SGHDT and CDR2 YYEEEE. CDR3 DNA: TGTGCCAGCAGCTTACCTAGGACAGGAGGGAACTATGGCTACACCTTC. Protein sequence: CASSLPRTGGNYGYTF.

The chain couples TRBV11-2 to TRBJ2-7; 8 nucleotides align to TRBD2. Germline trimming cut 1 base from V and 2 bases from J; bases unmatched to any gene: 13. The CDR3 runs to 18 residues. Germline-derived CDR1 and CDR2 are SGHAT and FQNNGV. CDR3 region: CASSLGAGAGTSPYEQYF. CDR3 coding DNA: TGTGCCAGCAGCTTAGGGGCGGGCGCTGGGACTAGTCCCTACGAGCAGTACTTC. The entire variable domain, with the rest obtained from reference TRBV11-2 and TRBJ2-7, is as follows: EAGVAQSPRYKIIEKRQSVAFWCNPISGHATLYWYQQILGQGPKLLIQFQNNGVVDDSQLPKDRFSAERLKGVDSTLKIQPAKLEDSAVYLCASSLGAGAGTSPYEQYFGPGTRLTVT.